The following is a T cell receptor beta chain sequence with its context. This specimen comes from a study of blood T cells in healthy people across ages. There are 14 residues in the CDR3. Trimming left V 4 bases short and J 6 bases short, with 15 bases between. Germline V CDR1 and CDR2: LGHNA, YNFKEQ. Together with a sample-barcoded 5' primer, a J-beta primer mix was included in a second PCR lasting roughly 6 to 12 cycles. TCRdb fed the 5' RACE reads into MiXCR, producing one record per CDR3 protein. The table includes around 500,000 distinct CDR3 sequences, 40% to 55% detected once. This TCR derives from an elderly man in good health. The sample taken for sequencing was blood. The V call is TRBV4-2, the J call TRBJ1-1; possible D gene TRBD1, 5 bases. CDR3 nucleotide sequence: TGTGCCAGCAGCCCCGCGGGGGTGTGGGCTGAAGCTTTCTTT. Amino acid sequence: CASSPAGVWAEAFF.